This T cell receptor (beta chain) comes out of a study of identifying expanded T cells in peripheral blood. Note on this clone: Its antigen is currently unknown.

Whole-study results and caveats: Variance in clone template counts between two-week samples significantly increased with total template count across all healthy donors. Differentially abundant clones: about 1.2 between replicates, 16.4 at 2 to 3 weeks, less than 20 at four.

Here immunoSEQ multiplex PCR was the method, and the copy in TCRdb shows in-frame clones only, minus some. The sample records under 150,000 clones, more than 75% being singletons. This TCR was recovered from a person aged 18 to 75 in good health. Sequencing was done on a sample of blood.

This CDR3 is CASSKTSGGSSSYNEQFF. The CDR3 DNA sequence: TGCGCCAGCAGCAAGACTAGCGGGGGGTCGAGCTCCTACAATGAGCAGTTCTTC. The chain recombines TRBV5-1 with TRBJ2-1, with 13 bases that match TRBD2. V was pared by 4 bases and J by 0 bases, with 7 bases of the junction left unmatched. CDR1 and CDR2 from the germline V gene are SGHRS and YFSETQ. There are 18 residues in the CDR3.